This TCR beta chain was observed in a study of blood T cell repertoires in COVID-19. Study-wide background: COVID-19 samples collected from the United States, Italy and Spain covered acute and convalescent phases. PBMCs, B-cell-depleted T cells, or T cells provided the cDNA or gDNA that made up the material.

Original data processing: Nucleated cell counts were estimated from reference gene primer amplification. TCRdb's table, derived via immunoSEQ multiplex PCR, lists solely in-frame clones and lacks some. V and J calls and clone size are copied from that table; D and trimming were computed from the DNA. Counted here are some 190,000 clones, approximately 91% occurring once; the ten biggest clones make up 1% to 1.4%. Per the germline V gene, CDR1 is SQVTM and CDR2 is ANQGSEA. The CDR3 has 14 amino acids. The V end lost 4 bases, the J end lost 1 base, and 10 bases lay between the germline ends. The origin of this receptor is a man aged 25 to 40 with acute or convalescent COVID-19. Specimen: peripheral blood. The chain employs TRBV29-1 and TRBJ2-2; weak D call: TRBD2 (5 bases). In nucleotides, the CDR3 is TGCAGCGTTGGTTCCGGGATGAACACCGGGGAGCTGTTTTTT. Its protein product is CSVGSGMNTGELFF.